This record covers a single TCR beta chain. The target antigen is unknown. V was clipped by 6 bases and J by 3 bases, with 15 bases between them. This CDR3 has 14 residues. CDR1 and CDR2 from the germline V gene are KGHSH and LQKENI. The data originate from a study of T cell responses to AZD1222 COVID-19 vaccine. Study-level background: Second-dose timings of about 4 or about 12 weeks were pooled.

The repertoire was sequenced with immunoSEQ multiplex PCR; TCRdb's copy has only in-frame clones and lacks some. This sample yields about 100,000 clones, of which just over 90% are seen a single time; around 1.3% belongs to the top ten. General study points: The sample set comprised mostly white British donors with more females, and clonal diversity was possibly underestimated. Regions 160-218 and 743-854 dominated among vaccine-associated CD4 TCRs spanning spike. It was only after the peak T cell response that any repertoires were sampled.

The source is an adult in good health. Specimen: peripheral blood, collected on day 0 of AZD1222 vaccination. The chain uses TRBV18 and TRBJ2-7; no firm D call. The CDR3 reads CASSQGMGIYEQYF. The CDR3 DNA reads TGTGCCAGCTCTCAAGGAATGGGGATCTACGAGCAGTACTTC.